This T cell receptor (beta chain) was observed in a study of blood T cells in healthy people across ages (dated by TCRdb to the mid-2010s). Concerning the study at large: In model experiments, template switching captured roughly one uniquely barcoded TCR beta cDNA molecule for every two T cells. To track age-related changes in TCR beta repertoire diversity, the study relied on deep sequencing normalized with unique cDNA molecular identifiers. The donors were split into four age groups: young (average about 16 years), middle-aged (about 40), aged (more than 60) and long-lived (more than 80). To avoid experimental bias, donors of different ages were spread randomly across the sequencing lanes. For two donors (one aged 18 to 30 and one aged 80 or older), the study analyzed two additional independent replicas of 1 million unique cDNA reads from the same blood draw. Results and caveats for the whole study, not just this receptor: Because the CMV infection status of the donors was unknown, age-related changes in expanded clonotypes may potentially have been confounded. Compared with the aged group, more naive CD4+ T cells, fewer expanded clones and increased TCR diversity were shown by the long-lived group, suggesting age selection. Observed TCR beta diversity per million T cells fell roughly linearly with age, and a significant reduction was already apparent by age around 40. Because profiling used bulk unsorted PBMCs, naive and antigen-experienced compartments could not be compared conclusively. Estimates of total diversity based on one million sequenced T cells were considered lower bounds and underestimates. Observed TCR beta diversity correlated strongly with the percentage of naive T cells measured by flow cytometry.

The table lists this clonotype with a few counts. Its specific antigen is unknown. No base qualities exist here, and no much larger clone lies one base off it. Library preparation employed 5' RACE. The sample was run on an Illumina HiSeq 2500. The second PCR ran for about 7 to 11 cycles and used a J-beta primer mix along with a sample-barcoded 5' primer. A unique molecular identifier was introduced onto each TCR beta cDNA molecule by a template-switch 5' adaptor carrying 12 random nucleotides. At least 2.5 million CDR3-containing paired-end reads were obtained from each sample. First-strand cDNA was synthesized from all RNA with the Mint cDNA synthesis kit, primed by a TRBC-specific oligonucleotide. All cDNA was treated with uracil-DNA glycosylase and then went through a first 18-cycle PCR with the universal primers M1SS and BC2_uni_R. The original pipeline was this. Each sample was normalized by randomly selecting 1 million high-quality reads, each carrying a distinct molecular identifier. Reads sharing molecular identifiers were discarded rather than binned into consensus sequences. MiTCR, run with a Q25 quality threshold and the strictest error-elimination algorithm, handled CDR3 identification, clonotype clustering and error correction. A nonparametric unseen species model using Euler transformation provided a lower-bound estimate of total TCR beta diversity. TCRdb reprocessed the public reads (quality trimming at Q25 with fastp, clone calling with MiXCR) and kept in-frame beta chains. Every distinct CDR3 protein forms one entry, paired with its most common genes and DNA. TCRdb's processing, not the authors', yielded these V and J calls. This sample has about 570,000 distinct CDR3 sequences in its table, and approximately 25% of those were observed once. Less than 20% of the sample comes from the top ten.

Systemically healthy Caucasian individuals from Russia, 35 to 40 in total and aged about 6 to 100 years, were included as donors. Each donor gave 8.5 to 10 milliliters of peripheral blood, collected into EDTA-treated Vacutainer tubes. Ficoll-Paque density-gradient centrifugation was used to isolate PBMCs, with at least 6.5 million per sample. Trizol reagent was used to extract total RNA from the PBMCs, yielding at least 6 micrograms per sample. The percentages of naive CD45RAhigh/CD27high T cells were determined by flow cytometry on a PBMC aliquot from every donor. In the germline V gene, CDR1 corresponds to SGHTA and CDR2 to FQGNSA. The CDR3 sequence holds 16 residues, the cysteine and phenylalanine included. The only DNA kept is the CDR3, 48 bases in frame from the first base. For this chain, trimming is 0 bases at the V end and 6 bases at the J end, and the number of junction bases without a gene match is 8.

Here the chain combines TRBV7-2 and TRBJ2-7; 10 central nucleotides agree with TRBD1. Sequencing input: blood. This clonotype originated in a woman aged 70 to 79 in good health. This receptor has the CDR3 CASSLAMPGTGVEQYF. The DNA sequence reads TGTGCCAGCAGCTTAGCCATGCCCGGGACAGGGGTCGAGCAGTACTTC.